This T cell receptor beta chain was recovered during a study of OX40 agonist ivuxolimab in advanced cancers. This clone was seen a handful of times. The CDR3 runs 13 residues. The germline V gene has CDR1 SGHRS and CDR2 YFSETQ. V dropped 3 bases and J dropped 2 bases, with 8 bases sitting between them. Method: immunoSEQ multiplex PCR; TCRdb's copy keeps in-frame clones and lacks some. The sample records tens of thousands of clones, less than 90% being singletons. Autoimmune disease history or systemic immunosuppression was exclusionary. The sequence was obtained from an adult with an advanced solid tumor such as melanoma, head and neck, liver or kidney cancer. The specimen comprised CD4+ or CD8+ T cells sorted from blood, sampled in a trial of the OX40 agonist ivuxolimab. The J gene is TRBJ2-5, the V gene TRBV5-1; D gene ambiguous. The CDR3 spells CASSYPGQETQYF. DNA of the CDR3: TGCGCCAGCAGCTATCCCGGACAAGAGACCCAGTACTTC.